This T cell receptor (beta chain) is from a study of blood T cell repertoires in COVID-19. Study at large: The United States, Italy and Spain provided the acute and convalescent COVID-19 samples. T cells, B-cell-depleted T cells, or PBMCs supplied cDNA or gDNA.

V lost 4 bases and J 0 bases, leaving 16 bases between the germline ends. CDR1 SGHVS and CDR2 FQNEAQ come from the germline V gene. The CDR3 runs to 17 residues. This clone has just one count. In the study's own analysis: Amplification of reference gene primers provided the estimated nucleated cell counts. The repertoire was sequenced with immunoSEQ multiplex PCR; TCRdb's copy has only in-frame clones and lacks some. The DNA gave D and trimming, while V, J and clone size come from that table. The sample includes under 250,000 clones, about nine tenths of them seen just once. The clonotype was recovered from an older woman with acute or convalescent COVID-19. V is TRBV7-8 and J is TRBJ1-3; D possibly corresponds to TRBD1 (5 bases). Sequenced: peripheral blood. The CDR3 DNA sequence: TGTGCCAGCAGCTCGTCAGGGAACGAAATCTCTGGAAACACCATATATTTT. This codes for CASSSSGNEISGNTIYF. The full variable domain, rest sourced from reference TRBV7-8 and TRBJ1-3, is GAGVSQSPRYKVAKRGQDVALRCDPISGHVSLFWYQQALGQGPEFLTYFQNEAQLDKSGLPSDRFFAERPEGSVSTLKIQRTQQEDSAVYLCASSSSGNEISGNTIYFGEGSWLTVV.